Shown below are 14 T cell receptor beta chains from a single sample sequenced in a study of chemoradiotherapy in HPV16-positive cancers (dated by TCRdb to between 2021 and 2023). Libraries were constructed by the immunoSEQ multiplex PCR assay. TCRdb holds this immuneACCESS table with in-frame rearrangements only. Some clones are missing; in checked studies, unresolved V genes explain under half, and the rest has no known cause. The sample table contains fewer than 40,000 clones; only one count was recorded for 92% of them. The ten largest clones add up to under 4% of the sample. Sequenced material: blood, taken from a patient who underwent chemoradiotherapy. These receptors all come from a human donor with HPV-associated anogenital cancer.

By its share, this clone is medium-sized. This chain links TRBV19 with TRBJ1-1; no firm D call. Trimming shortened V by 5 bases and J by 0 bases, and 7 bases separated the two germline ends. CDR1 and CDR2 from the germline V gene are LNHDA and SQIVND (reference sequence). The CDR3 is made up of 13 amino acids. CDR3 in amino acids: CASSSSMNTEAFF. CDR3 nucleotide sequence: TGTGCCAGTAGTTCCTCTATGAACACTGAAGCTTTCTTT.

The chain carries TRBV7-9 and TRBJ2-3; D might be TRBD1 or TRBD2, each matching 5 bases. CDR1 and CDR2 from the germline V gene are SEHNR and FQNEAQ (reference sequence). Trimming left V 0 bases short and J 10 bases short, with 17 bases between. This CDR3 region has 15 residues. CDR3 sequence reads: CASSLAGPGRGAQYF. CDR3 DNA sequence: TGTGCCAGCAGCTTAGCGGGGCCGGGGCGCGGAGCGCAGTATTTT.

This clone has only a few counts. V gene TRBV30 combines with J gene TRBJ1-6; perhaps TRBD1 as D (6 bases). Germline loops: CDR1 GTSNPN, CDR2 SVGIG (reference sequence). This CDR3 is 15 amino acids long. The ends were cut back, 0 bases at V and 10 bases at J, with 16 bases in the middle. The CDR3: CAWSVQRGTFSPLHF. In nucleotides, the CDR3 is TGTGCCTGGAGTGTACAGAGGGGGACATTCTCACCCCTCCACTTT. The whole variable domain, remainder taken from reference TRBV30 and TRBJ1-6, is SQTIHQWPATLVQPVGSPLSLECTVEGTSNPNLYWYRQAAGRGLQLLFYSVGIGQISSEVPQNLSASRPQDRQFILSSKKLLLSDSGFYLCAWSVQRGTFSPLHFGNGTRLTVT.

This clone has just one count. This chain joins TRBV28 and TRBJ1-6, with D uncertain. Germline CDR1 is MDHEN and CDR2 is SYDVKM. V shed 5 bases and J shed 7 bases, with 9 bases lying between them. This CDR3 has 13 amino acids. Here the CDR3 DNA reads TGTGCCAGCAGTAGGGAGATAAATTCACCCCTCCACTTT. Translation: CASSREINSPLHF.

The genes are TRBV6-5 and TRBJ2-7, with D hard to call. The germline CDR1 and CDR2 sequences are MNHEY and SVGAGI. CDR3 length: 13 residues. The V and J ends lost 4 bases and 7 bases respectively, with 14 bases between them. The CDR3 here is CASSSVEKTEQYF. CDR3 nucleotide sequence: TGTGCCAGCAGTTCGGTCGAGAAAACGGAGCAGTACTTC.

This rearrangement joins TRBV29-1 to TRBJ2-7; TRBD1 agrees at 7 bases. Looked up from germline, CDR1 is SQVTM and CDR2 is ANQGSEA. The ends lost 5 bases at V and 1 base at J; junction bases unmatched: 8. The CDR3 spans 14 residues. CDR3: CSVPRGQQSYEQYF. CDR3 coding DNA: TGCAGCGTTCCAAGGGGACAGCAATCCTACGAGCAGTACTTC.

The gene calls are TRBV27 and TRBJ2-3; D may be TRBD1 (6 bases). Germline V gives CDR1 MNHEY, CDR2 SMNVEV (reference sequence). This CDR3 is 15 amino acids long. Trimming stripped 3 bases from V and 0 bases from J, with 10 bases between. CDR3 bases: TGTGCCAGCAGTTTCTACAGGGACAGCACAGATACGCAGTATTTT. This gives the protein CASSFYRDSTDTQYF.

This clone has more than one count but fewer than ten. CDR3 sequence: CASSLGMGAVNSPLHF. The DNA for the CDR3 is TGTGCCAGCAGCTTAGGAATGGGGGCAGTGAATTCACCCCTCCACTTT. V usage is TRBV11-3 and J usage is TRBJ1-6, with TRBD1 as a possible D gene (6 bases). Germline V gene lookup returns CDR1 SGHNT and CDR2 YENEEA. The CDR3 is 16 amino acids. The germline V and J ends were trimmed by 1 base and 7 bases, with 14 bases remaining between them.

The rearrangement uses TRBV5-4 and TRBJ1-3; tentative D call: TRBD1 (6 bases). Germline V lookup: CDR1 SGHNT, CDR2 YYREEE (reference sequence). Trimming cost V 0 bases and J 0 bases, with 13 bases left between them. The CDR3 has 17 residues. This chain's CDR3 is CASSLGGGRGSGNTIYF. The CDR3 DNA is TGTGCCAGCAGCTTGGGAGGTGGCAGGGGCTCTGGAAACACCATATATTTT.

This chain joins TRBV19 and TRBJ1-1; 9 bases map to TRBD1. The junction had 11 bases not matched to a gene; V was cut back by 7 bases and J by 5 bases. The CDR3 spans 15 residues. Looked up from germline, CDR1 is LNHDA and CDR2 is SQIVND (reference sequence). For the CDR3, the DNA is TGTGCCAGTACGGGACAGGGAGACCGAAATACTGAAGCTTTCTTT. Its protein is CASTGQGDRNTEAFF. Filled out from reference TRBV19 and TRBJ1-1, the complete variable domain reads DGGITQSPKYLFRKEGQNVTLSCEQNLNHDAMYWYRQDPGQGLRLIYYSQIVNDFQKGDIAEGYSVSREKKESFPLTVTSAQKNPTAFYLCASTGQGDRNTEAFFGQGTRLTVV.

The rearrangement links TRBV9 to TRBJ2-1; D is ambiguous. V lost 2 bases to trimming and J lost 6 bases, with 9 bases between them. This CDR3 has 13 residues. Looked up from germline, CDR1 is SGDLS and CDR2 is YYNGEE. In DNA, the CDR3 is TGTGCCAGCAGCGTTTTCATGGGCAATGAGCAGTTCTTC. Its protein product is CASSVFMGNEQFF.

The gene calls are TRBV7-9 and TRBJ2-6; D call uncertain. V was pared by 1 base and J by 2 bases, with 6 bases between. The germline gives CDR1 SEHNR, CDR2 FQNEAQ (reference sequence). The CDR3 is made up of 15 amino acids. Here the CDR3 reads CASSLEGTGANVLTF. CDR3 nucleotide sequence: TGTGCCAGCAGCTTAGAAGGGACTGGGGCCAACGTCCTGACTTTC.

The chain carries TRBV11-3 and TRBJ2-3, with a possible D match to TRBD2 (6 bases). V was shortened by 4 bases and J by 1 base, with 15 bases between the two germline ends. There are 16 residues in the CDR3. Germline V gene lookup returns CDR1 SGHNT and CDR2 YENEEA. In DNA, the CDR3 is TGTGCCAGCAGCTCAGGGAGGCTTGGGGGCACAGATACGCAGTATTTT. Residues: CASSSGRLGGTDTQYF.

The rearrangement joins TRBV2 to TRBJ2-3; 12 nucleotides align to TRBD1. The CDR3 runs to 14 residues. The V segment lost 8 bases and the J segment 4 bases; nucleotides outside the gene matches: 4. Germline assignment: CDR1 SNHLY and CDR2 FYNNEI. The CDR3 loop is CASSGQGAADTQYF. CDR3 coding DNA: TGTGCCAGCTCGGGACAGGGGGCTGCAGATACGCAGTATTTT.